This T cell receptor (beta chain) was documented in a study of blood T cell repertoires in COVID-19. The wider study: In each case, the material was cDNA or gDNA derived from T cells, B-cell-depleted T cells, or PBMCs.

Ages ranged from about 18 to 89 years, with residence in under 25 US areas. Cohort 3 donors were reported recovered after two negative PCRs, clearance, or symptom resolution. Original processing notes: It was from reference gene primer amplification that nucleated cell counts were estimated. Clones were read by immunoSEQ multiplex PCR, and TCRdb kept only the in-frame ones, dropping some. V, J and clone size were drawn from that table, and D and trimming were deduced from the DNA. The sample includes approximately 150,000 clones, around four fifths of them seen just once. This clone came up once. CDR1 LGHDT and CDR2 YNNKEL come from the germline V gene (reference sequence). The CDR3 has 13 amino acids. V lost 4 bases and J lost 5, with 11 bases in between.

This receptor was taken from a woman aged 50 to 60 who had recovered from COVID-19. Source material: PBMCs or T cells enriched from blood (not recorded which). The rearrangement uses TRBV3-1 (or the pseudogene TRBV3-2) and TRBJ1-1; a possible D gene is TRBD1 (6 bases). CDR3 DNA sequence: TGTGCCAGCAGCCGCAGGGGCGAGACTGAAGCTTTCTTT. Translation gives CASSRRGETEAFF.